This T cell receptor beta chain was documented in a study of CD8+ T cells in alopecia areata. V was pared by 0 bases and J by 0 bases, with 17 bases of the junction left unmatched. Germline V gene sequence: CDR1 SQVTM, CDR2 ANQGSEA. This CDR3 has 21 amino acids. This clone was recorded a few times. Its antigen is as yet unknown. Overall study results and limits: Against the mouse data, patients shared TCRs less clearly, possibly for HLA reasons. More clonal than normal scalp was lesional scalp, particularly alopecia totalis/universalis.

Sequencing templates came from extracted RNA that was reverse transcribed into cDNA. Sequencing used immunoSEQ multiplex PCR; TCRdb keeps in-frame clones, though not all of them. Of a few hundred thousand clones listed, around 50% were seen once; the top ten hold roughly 5.3%. The receptor comes from a human donor in good health. The sequencing input was CD8+ T cells sorted from blood. The chain employs TRBV29-1 and TRBJ2-6, with 7 bases matching TRBD1. The CDR3 is CSVEDPDRKKEISSGANVLTF. The CDR3 DNA follows: TGCAGCGTTGAAGACCCGGACAGGAAAAAGGAGATAAGCTCTGGGGCCAACGTCCTGACTTTC.